The 6 T cell receptor beta chains below were found in one sample sequenced in a study of T-cell reconstitution after alpha-beta-depleted transplantation in children. Unique molecular identifiers featured in how the TCRbeta library was prepared. TCRdb re-called the PCR reads with MiXCR, one entry per CDR3 protein. Of some 87,000 distinct CDR3 sequences detected, roughly 15% appear once; the ten largest clones hold about 18%. Sample: PBMCs, mostly from graft donor cells, taken 180 days after TCRalphabeta/CD19-depleted stem cell transplant. These receptors were taken from a male patient aged 2 to 10 who had a stem cell transplant for acute lymphoblastic leukemia, so the T cells may come from the graft donor.

V is TRBV12-3 or TRBV12-4 and J is TRBJ1-2; TRBD1 agrees at 8 bases. Germline trimming cut 2 bases from V and 6 bases from J; bases unmatched to any gene: 14. This CDR3 spans 17 amino acids. The CDR3 region has the DNA TGTGCCAGCAGTTTAAGAGGGAGGACAGGGAAAGGCGATGGCTACACCTTC. Its translation is CASSLRGRTGKGDGYTF.

CDR3: CASSLAPVREVTYEQYF. The CDR3 DNA sequence: TGCGCCAGCAGCTTGGCCCCAGTCAGGGAAGTCACCTACGAGCAGTACTTC. V is TRBV5-1 and J is TRBJ2-7, with D tentatively TRBD1 (5 bases). This CDR3 is 17 amino acids long. V lost 0 bases to trimming and J lost 2 bases, with 18 bases between them. The germline V gene has CDR1 SGHRS and CDR2 YFSETQ.

This clonotype was recorded only once. This chain uses TRBV2 with TRBJ2-5; D is uncertain. This CDR3 is 12 amino acids long. CDR1 and CDR2 from the germline V gene are SNHLY and FYNNEI. The germline V and J ends were trimmed by 8 bases and 1 base, with 8 bases remaining between them. For the CDR3, the DNA is TGTGCCAGCGGCCGAGTCCAAGAGACCCAGTACTTC. Its translation: CASGRVQETQYF.

The CDR3 is CASSFPPQRGGFTDTQYF. For the CDR3, the DNA is TGTGCCAGCAGTTTCCCTCCCCAGCGGGGGGGTTTTACAGATACGCAGTATTTT. This chain links TRBV27 with TRBJ2-3; 10 nucleotides align to TRBD2. Germline values: CDR1 MNHEY, CDR2 SMNVEV (reference sequence). CDR3 length: 18 residues. After removal of 3 bases from V and 3 bases from J, the junction contained 12 bases not matched to a gene.

This clonotype has just a few counts. V gene TRBV5-6 combines with J gene TRBJ1-5; 7 nucleotides match TRBD1. Germline CDR1 and CDR2: SGHDT and YYEEEE. The V and J ends lost 0 bases and 2 bases, in that order; junction bases with no gene match: 5. CDR3 size: 16 residues. CDR3 amino acids: CASSLGGGVGNQPQHF. The CDR3 nucleotides are TGTGCCAGCAGCTTGGGAGGGGGCGTCGGCAATCAGCCCCAGCATTTT.

This clonotype has more than one count but fewer than ten. The chain recombines TRBV29-1 with TRBJ2-1, with D maybe TRBD1 (5 bases). Germline V gene lookup returns CDR1 SQVTM and CDR2 ANQGSEA. The ends were cut back, 4 bases at V and 7 bases at J, with 11 bases in the middle. The CDR3 is 12 residues long. The CDR3 DNA sequence: TGCAGCGTTGGCAGGGCTGGGAATGAGCAGTTCTTC. Protein sequence: CSVGRAGNEQFF.